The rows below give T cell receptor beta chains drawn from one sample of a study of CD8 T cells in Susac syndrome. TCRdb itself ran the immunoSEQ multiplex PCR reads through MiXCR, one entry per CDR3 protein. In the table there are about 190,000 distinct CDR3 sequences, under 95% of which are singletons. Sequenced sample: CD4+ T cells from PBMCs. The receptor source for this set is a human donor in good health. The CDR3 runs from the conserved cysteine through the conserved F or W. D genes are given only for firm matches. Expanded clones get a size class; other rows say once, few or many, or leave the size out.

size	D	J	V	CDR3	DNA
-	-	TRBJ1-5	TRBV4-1	CASSQHNQPQHF	TGCGCCAGCAGCCAACACAATCAGCCCCAGCATTTT
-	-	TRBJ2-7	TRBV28	CASNMSPGVYEQYF	TGTGCCAGCAACATGAGCCCCGGGGTCTACGAGCAGTACTTC
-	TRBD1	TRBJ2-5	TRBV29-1	CSVWLWAGGQETQYF	TGCAGCGTTTGGCTCTGGGCAGGGGGCCAAGAGACCCAGTACTTC
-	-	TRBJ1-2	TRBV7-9	CASSFNREGYTF	TGTGCCAGCAGCTTTAACAGGGAGGGCTACACCTTC
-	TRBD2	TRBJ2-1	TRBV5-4	CASSLGPGRGQFF	TGTGCCAGCAGCCTCGGGCCCGGGAGGGGGCAGTTCTTC
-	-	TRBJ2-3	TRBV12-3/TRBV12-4	CASSPGEGWADTQYF	TGTGCCAGCAGTCCCGGCGAGGGATGGGCAGATACGCAGTATTTT
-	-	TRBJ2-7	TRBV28	CATLGYPYEQYF	TGTGCCACCTTAGGCTATCCCTACGAGCAGTACTTC
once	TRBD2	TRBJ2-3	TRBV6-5	CASSISTSGATDTQYF	TGTGCCAGCAGTATATCGACTAGCGGGGCCACAGATACGCAGTATTTT
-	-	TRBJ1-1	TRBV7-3	CASSPKGQGWGNTEAFF	TGTGCCAGCAGCCCGAAAGGGCAGGGGTGGGGGAACACTGAAGCTTTCTTT
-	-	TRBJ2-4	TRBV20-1	CSARDSGGPVNIQYF	TGCAGTGCTAGAGATTCGGGGGGCCCGGTAAACATTCAGTACTTC
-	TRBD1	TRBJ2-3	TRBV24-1	CATSDRTGFGDTQYF	TGTGCCACCAGTGATCGGACAGGGTTCGGGGATACGCAGTATTTT
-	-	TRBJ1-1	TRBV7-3	CASSPTEFFTEAFF	TGTGCCAGCAGCCCCACAGAGTTCTTCACTGAAGCTTTCTTT
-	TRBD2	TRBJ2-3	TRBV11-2	CASSLGSSGRTDTQYF	TGTGCCAGCAGCTTAGGGAGTAGCGGGCGCACAGATACGCAGTATTTT
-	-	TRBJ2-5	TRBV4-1	CASSPLGVNQAVFGETQYF	TGCGCCAGCAGCCCCCTGGGGGTCAACCAGGCTGTATTTGGGGAGACCCAGTACTTC
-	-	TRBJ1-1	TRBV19	CASKEAGRANTEAFF	TGTGCCAGTAAAGAGGCAGGGAGGGCGAACACTGAAGCTTTCTTT
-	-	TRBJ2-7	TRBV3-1	CASSQAASRFYEQYF	TGTGCCAGCAGCCAAGCTGCCTCGCGGTTTTACGAGCAGTACTTC
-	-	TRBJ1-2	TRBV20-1	CSAIKQSYGYTF	TGCAGTGCTATTAAACAGAGCTATGGCTACACCTTC
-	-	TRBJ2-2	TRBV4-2	CASSPAGAGTGELFF	TGTGCCAGCAGCCCCGCGGGGGCAGGCACCGGGGAGCTGTTTTTT
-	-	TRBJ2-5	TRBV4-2	CASSQDRSQETQYF	TGTGCCAGCAGCCAAGATCGTAGCCAAGAGACCCAGTACTTC
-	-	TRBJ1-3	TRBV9	CASSVEPQNTIYF	TGTGCCAGCAGCGTAGAGCCTCAAAACACCATATATTTT
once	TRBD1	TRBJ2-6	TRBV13	CASSAGQGASSGANVLTF	TGTGCCAGCAGCGCCGGACAGGGGGCAAGCTCTGGGGCCAACGTCCTGACTTTC
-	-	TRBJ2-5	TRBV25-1	CASSEYGGRGETQYF	TGTGCCAGCAGTGAATACGGGGGCCGCGGAGAGACCCAGTACTTC
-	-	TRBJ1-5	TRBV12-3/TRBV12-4	CASSLGRGVEPQHF	TGTGCCAGCAGTTTAGGCCGGGGCGTTGAGCCCCAGCATTTT
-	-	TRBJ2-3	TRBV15	CATSRDLTDTQYF	TGTGCCACCAGCAGAGATCTTACAGATACGCAGTATTTT
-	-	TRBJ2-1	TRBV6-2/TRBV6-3	CASTVSNLIDNEQFF	TGTGCCAGCACAGTCTCGAACCTGATAGACAATGAGCAGTTCTTC
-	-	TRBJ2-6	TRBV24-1	CATSDFRGKGANVLTF	TGTGCCACCAGTGATTTTCGGGGGAAAGGGGCCAACGTCCTGACTTTC
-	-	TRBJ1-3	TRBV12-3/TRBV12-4	CARSSGNTIYF	TGTGCCAGGAGCTCTGGAAACACCATATATTTT